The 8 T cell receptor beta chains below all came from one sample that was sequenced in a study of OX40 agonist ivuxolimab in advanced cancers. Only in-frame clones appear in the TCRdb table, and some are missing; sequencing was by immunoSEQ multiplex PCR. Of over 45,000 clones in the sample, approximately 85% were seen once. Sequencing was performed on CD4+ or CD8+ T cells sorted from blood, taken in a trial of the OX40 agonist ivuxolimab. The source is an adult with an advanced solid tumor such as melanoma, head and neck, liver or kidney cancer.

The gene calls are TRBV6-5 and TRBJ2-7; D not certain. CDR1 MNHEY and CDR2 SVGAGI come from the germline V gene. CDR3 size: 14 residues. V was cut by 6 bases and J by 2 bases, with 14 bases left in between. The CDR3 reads CASRPNTVPYEQYF. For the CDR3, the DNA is TGTGCCAGCAGACCTAATACAGTGCCCTACGAGCAGTACTTC.

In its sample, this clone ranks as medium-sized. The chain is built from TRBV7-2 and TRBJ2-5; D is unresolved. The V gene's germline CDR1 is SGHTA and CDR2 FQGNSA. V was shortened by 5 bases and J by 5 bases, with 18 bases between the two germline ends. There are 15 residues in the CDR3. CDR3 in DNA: TGTGCCAGCAGCCCAATGACTTACAAAGGGGAGACCCAGTACTTC. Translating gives CASSPMTYKGETQYF.

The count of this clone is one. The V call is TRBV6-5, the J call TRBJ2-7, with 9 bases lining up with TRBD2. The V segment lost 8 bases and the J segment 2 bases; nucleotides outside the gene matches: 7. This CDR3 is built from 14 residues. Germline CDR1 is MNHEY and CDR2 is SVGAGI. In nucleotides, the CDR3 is TGTGCCAGCGGGCCTCTAGCGGGAACCTACGAGCAGTACTTC. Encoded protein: CASGPLAGTYEQYF.

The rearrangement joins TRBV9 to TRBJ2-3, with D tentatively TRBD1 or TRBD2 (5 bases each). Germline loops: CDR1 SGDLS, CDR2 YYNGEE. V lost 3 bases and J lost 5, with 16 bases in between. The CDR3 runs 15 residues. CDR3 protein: CASSADPWGLDTQYF. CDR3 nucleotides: TGTGCCAGCAGCGCCGATCCCTGGGGGTTAGATACGCAGTATTTT.

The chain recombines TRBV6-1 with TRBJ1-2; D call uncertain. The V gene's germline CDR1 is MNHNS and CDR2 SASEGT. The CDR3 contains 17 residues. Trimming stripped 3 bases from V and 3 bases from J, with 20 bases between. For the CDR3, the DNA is TGTGCCAGCAGTGATGTAGTTTGGGTGGATTCATACTATGGCTACACCTTC. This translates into CASSDVVWVDSYYGYTF.

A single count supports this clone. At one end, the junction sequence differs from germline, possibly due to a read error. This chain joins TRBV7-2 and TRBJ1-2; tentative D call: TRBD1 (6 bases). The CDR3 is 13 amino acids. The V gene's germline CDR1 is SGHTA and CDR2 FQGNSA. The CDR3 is CASSLGSRGSWIF. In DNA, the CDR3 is TGTGCCAGCAGCTTAGGGAGTAGGGGGTCCTGGATCTTC.

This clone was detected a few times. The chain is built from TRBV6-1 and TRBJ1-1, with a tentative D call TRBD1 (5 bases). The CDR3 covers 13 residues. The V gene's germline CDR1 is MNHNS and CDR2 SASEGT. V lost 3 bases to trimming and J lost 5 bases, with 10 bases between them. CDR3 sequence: CASSDWGRTEAFF. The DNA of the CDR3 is TGTGCCAGCAGTGACTGGGGGAGGACTGAAGCTTTCTTT.

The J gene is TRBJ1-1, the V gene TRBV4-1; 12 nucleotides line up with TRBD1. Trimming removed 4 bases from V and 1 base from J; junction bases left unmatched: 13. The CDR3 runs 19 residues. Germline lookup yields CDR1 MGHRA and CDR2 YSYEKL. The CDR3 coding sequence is TGCGCCAGCAGCCCTGACCCCTTAGGGACAGGGGGCTCGAACACTGAAGCTTTCTTT. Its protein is CASSPDPLGTGGSNTEAFF.